This T cell receptor beta chain stems from a study of blood T cell repertoires in COVID-19. Study-wide context: From the United States, Italy and Spain came samples of acute and convalescent COVID-19.

Original processing methods: Estimation of nucleated cell counts relied on the amplification of reference gene primers. Clones were sequenced by immunoSEQ multiplex PCR, and TCRdb holds only the in-frame ones, with some missing. V, J and clone size were drawn from that table, and D and trimming were deduced from the DNA. The sample records over 200,000 clones, around four fifths being singletons. The TCR sequence derives from a woman between 65 and 79 years old with active or convalescent COVID-19. Sequencing was done on a sample of peripheral blood.

CDR3 loop: CASSSRGNGYEQYF. CDR3 nucleotides: TGTGCCAGCAGTTCTAGGGGAAACGGCTACGAGCAGTACTTC. The rearrangement joins TRBV28 to TRBJ2-7; D is possibly TRBD1 (5 bases). Germline-derived CDR1 and CDR2 are MDHEN and SYDVKM. The CDR3 contains 14 residues. The ends were cut back, 4 bases at V and 3 bases at J, with 13 bases in the middle.